This T cell receptor (beta chain) was found in a study of T cell responses to AZD1222 COVID-19 vaccine. Study-level results: Spike-specific TCR breadth and depth grew following two AZD1222 doses. Repertoires were obtained solely post-peak T cell response. Only five to seven individuals given AZD1222 were seropositive at baseline.

V lost 0 bases to trimming and J lost 10 bases; unmatched junction nucleotides: 8. CDR3 length: 16 residues. CDR1 is MNHEY and CDR2 is SVGEGT in the germline V gene. This table comes from immunoSEQ multiplex PCR, and its TCRdb copy is limited to in-frame clones, with some not included. In the table there are some 180,000 clones, approximately 91% of which are singletons. About this clone itself: No antigen is known for it.

The rearrangement links TRBV6-2 or TRBV6-3 to TRBJ2-1; 11 nucleotides line up with TRBD1. This receptor was taken from an adult who received the AZD1222 COVID-19 vaccine. Sequencing was performed on peripheral blood, taken 28 days after the second AZD1222 dose. CDR3 region: CASSYSKGQGVWEQFF. The DNA of the CDR3 is TGTGCCAGCAGTTACTCGAAGGGACAGGGGGTTTGGGAGCAGTTCTTC.